The entry below describes one TCR beta chain. Its antigen remains undetermined. No much larger clone exists at a distance of one base, and base qualities are not known. TCRbeta CDR3 regions were immunosequenced from genomic DNA with the immunoSEQ Assay. Prior to high-throughput sequencing, genomic DNA was amplified by bias-controlled multiplex PCR. As for the authors' bioinformatics: To quantify the absolute abundance of each unique TCRbeta CDR3 region, the sequences were collapsed and filtered. Clonality, defined as 1 minus Pielou's evenness, was calculated using productive rearrangements only. To compute tumor T-cell fraction, TCRbeta template counts were normalized to usable DNA, with usable DNA estimated from several housekeeping genes. A previously published method was used to identify clones with significantly greater frequencies in on-treatment samples than in baseline samples. TCRdb took over this immuneACCESS table, retaining in-frame rearrangements with V and J assigned. Such tables are incomplete; in checked studies, under half of the missing clones stem from an unresolved V gene, and the remainder is unexplained. The D gene and trimming were derived from the DNA, and the V and J assignments and clone size from that table. This sample holds about 5,700 clones; 20% to 25% were observed only once. In total, the top ten clones hold 9.5% to 12% of the sample.

This sample was taken from a study of sequential checkpoint blockade in melanoma (dated by TCRdb to between 2018 and 2021). Notes on the research overall: Patients were assigned by 1:1 randomization to either first-line nivolumab followed by ipilimumab (arm A) or ipilimumab followed by nivolumab (arm B). Both trial sequences were followed by maintenance nivolumab. TCRbeta immunosequencing was performed on DNA from 75 to 95 pretreatment melanoma tumor samples. For approximately 20 patients, matched tumor biopsies were obtained before treatment and at week 13, following single-agent nivolumab (arm A) or ipilimumab (arm B). Roughly 82% of the matched tumor biopsy pairs taken before and after treatment were from the same lesion. What the research found in general, with its limitations: Small sample sizes and reduced statistical power limited the analyses of tumor T-cell fraction within each arm. Tumor T-cell fraction and clonality were correlated with PD-L1 staining and CD8+ T-cell counts, but not with mutational load. Among patients in the nivolumab-first arm (arm A), tumor TIL clonality before treatment was associated with response (P = .04). Achieving clinical benefit was about 30 times more likely for patients whose tumor T-cell fraction and clonality increased by week 13. The response-prediction model combining TCR metrics and mutation burden needs validation in larger, independent patient cohorts.

Read against the paper, the sample's treatment or condition label means: randomized to nivolumab then ipilimumab (arm A) or the reverse (arm B). Prior DNA-damaging chemotherapy had not been received by any trial patient. The samples were obtained from melanoma patients enrolled in CheckMate 064, an open-label, randomized phase II trial testing sequential checkpoint blockade. Tumor TCR sequencing used genomic DNA from formalin-fixed paraffin-embedded (FFPE) tissue samples. This sequence originates from a human donor with melanoma. Material: tumor tissue (inferred from file names), obtained from a patient given nivolumab and ipilimumab in sequence.

The base sequence is TGTGCCAGCAGCGTAGGCCCGGGTAGCGGGCAAGAGACCCAGTACTTC. Translation gives CASSVGPGSGQETQYF. The chain uses TRBV9 and TRBJ2-5, with TRBD2 matching 7 junction bases. Trimming removed 0 bases from V and 2 bases from J; the gene matches leave 7 bases unexplained. CDR1 and CDR2 are read off the germline V gene as SGDLS and YYNGEE. The CDR3 covers 16 residues, taking in both the cysteine and the phenylalanine. Here the CDR3 DNA is all that survives: 48 bases in frame from base 1. Outside the CDR3, residues come from the reference TRBV9 and TRBJ2-5 proteins, so the full variable domain is: DSGVTQTPKHLITATGQRVTLRCSPRSGDLSVYWYQQSLDQGLQFLIQYYNGEERAKGNILERFSAQQFPDLHSELNLSSLELGDSALYFCASSVGPGSGQETQYFGPGTRLLVL.